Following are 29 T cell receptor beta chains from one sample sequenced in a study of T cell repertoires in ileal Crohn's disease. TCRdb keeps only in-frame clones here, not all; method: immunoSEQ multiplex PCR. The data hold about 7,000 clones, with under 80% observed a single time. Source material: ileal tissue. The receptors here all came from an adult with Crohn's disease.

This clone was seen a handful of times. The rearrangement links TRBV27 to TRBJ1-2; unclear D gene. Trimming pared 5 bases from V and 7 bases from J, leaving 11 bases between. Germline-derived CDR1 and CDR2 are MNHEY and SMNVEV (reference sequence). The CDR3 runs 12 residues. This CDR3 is CASSTGGFGYTF. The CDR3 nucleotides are TGTGCCAGCAGTACGGGTGGTTTTGGCTACACCTTC.

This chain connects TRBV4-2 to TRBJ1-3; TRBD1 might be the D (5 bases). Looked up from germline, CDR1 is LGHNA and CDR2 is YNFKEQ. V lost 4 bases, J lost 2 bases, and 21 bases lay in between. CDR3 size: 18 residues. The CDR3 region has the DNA TGTGCCAGCAGCCCCATGGGACTGTCCAGCCCGACTGGAAACACCATATATTTT. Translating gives CASSPMGLSSPTGNTIYF.

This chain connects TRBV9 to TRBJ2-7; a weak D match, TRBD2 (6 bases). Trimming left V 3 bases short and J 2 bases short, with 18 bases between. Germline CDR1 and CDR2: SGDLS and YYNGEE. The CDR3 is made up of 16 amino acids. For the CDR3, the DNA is TGTGCCAGCAGCGGGGGAACCGGGGGTTTTACCTACGAGCAGTACTTC. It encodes CASSGGTGGFTYEQYF.

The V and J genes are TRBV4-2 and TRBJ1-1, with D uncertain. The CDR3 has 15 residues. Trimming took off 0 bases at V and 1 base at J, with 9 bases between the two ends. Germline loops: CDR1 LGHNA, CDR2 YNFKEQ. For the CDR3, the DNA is TGTGCCAGCAGCCAAGATCCGGCAGGGAACACTGAAGCTTTCTTT. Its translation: CASSQDPAGNTEAFF.

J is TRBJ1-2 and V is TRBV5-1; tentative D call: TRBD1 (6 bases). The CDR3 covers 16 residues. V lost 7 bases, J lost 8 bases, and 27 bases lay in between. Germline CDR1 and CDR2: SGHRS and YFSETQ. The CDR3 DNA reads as TGCGCCAGCCACCGGGTCGGATCAGGGGAAGACGGGGGCTACACCTTC. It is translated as CASHRVGSGEDGGYTF. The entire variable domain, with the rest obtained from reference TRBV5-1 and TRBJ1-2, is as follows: KAGVTQTPRYLIKTRGQQVTLSCSPISGHRSVSWYQQTPGQGLQFLFEYFSETQRNKGNFPGRFSGRQFSNSRSEMNVSTLELGDSALYLCASHRVGSGEDGGYTFGSGTRLTVV.

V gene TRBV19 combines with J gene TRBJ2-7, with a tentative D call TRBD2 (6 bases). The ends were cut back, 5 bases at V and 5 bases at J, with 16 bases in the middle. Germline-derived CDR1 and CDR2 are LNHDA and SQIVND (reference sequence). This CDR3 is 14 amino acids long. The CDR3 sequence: CASSPRRETHEQYF. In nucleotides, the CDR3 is TGTGCCAGTAGTCCCAGGAGGGAAACCCACGAGCAGTACTTC.

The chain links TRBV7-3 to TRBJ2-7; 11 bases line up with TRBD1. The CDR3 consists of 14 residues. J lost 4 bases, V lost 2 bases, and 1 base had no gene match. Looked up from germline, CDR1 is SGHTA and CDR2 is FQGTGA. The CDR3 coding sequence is TGTGCCAGCAGCTTAGGACAGGGGGCTTACGAGCAGTACTTC. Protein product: CASSLGQGAYEQYF.

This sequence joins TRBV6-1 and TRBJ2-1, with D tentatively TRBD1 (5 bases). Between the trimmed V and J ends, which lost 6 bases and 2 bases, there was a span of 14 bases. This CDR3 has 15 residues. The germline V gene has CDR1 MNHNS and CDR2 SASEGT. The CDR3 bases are TGTGCCAGCAGGGATCGGACACTAACCTACAATGAGCAGTTCTTC. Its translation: CASRDRTLTYNEQFF.

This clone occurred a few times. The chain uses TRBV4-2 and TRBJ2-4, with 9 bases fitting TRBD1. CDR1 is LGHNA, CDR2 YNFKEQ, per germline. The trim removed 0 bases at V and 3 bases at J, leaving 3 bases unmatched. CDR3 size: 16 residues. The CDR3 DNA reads TGTGCCAGCAGCCAAGAGGGGGGACAGGGCAAAAACATTCAGTACTTC. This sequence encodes CASSQEGGQGKNIQYF.

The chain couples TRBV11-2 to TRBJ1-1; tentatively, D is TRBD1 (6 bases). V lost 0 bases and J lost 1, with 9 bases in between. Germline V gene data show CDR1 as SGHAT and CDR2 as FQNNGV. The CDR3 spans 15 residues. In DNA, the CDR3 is TGTGCCAGCAGCTTAGAGCCAGGGGCGAACACTGAAGCTTTCTTT. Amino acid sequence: CASSLEPGANTEAFF. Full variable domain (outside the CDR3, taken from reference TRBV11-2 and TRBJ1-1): EAGVAQSPRYKIIEKRQSVAFWCNPISGHATLYWYQQILGQGPKLLIQFQNNGVVDDSQLPKDRFSAERLKGVDSTLKIQPAKLEDSAVYLCASSLEPGANTEAFFGQGTRLTVV.

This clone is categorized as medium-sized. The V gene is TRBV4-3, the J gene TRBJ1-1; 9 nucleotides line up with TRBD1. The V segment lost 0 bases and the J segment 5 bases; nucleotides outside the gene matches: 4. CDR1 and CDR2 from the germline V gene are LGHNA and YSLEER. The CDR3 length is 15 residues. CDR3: CASSQEDRGWTEAFF. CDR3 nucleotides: TGCGCCAGCAGCCAAGAGGACAGGGGTTGGACTGAAGCTTTCTTT.

The chain's CDR3 is CASSFFYEQYF. CDR3 nucleotide sequence: TGTGCCAGCAGCTTCTTCTACGAGCAGTACTTC. The chain uses TRBV13 and TRBJ2-5; D remains unclear. The DNA matches TRBJ2-7 better at its end, which makes the J call doubtful. This CDR3 comprises 11 residues. From germline, CDR1 is PRHDT and CDR2 FYEKMQ (reference sequence).

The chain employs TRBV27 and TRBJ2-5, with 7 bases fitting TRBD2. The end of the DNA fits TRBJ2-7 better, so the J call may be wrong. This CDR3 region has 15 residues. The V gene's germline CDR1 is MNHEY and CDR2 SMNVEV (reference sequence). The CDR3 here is CASSAAGRQTYEQYF. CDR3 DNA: TGTGCCAGCAGTGCAGCGGGGCGTCAAACCTACGAGCAGTACTTC.

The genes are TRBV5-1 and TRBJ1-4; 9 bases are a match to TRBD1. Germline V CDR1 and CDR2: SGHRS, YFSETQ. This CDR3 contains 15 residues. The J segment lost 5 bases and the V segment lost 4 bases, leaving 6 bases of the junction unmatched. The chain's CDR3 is CASSPTGTGNEKLFF. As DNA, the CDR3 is TGCGCCAGCAGCCCAACCGGGACAGGGAATGAAAAACTGTTTTTT.

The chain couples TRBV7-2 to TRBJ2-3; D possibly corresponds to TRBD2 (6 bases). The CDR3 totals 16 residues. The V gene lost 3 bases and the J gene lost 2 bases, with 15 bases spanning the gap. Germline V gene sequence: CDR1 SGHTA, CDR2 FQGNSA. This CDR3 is CASSFGLFIATDTQYF. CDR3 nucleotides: TGTGCCAGCAGCTTCGGACTATTTATCGCCACAGATACGCAGTATTTT.

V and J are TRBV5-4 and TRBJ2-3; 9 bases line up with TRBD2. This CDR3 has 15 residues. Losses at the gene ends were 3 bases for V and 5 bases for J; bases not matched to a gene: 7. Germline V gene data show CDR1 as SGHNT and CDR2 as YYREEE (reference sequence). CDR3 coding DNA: TGTGCCAGCAGCTGGGGCGGGGGGGTAGGAGATACGCAGTATTTT. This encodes CASSWGGGVGDTQYF.

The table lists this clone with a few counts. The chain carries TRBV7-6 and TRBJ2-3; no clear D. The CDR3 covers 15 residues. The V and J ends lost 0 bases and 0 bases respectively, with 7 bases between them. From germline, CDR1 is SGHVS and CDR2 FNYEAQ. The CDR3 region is CASSLAGGSTDTQYF. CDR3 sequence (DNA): TGTGCCAGCAGCTTAGCCGGCGGTAGCACAGATACGCAGTATTTT.

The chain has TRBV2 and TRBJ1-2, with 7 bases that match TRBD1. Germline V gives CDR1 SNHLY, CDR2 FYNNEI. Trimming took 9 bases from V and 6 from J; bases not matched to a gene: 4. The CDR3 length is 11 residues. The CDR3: CARTGPNGYTF. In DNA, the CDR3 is TGTGCCAGGACAGGGCCCAATGGCTACACCTTC.

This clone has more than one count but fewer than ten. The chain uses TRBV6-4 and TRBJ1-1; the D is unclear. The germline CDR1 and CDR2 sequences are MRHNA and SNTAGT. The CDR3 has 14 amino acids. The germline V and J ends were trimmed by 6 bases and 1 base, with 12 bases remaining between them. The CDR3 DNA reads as TGTGCCAGCAGCCCGGACGGGGAGAACACTGAAGCTTTCTTT. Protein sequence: CASSPDGENTEAFF.

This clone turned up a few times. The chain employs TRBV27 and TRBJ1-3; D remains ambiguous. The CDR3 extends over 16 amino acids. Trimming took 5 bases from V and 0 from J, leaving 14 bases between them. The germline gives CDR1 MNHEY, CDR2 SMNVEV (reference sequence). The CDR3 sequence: CASSLTLQSSGNTIYF. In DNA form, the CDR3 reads TGTGCCAGCAGTCTAACCCTACAGAGCTCTGGAAACACCATATATTTT.

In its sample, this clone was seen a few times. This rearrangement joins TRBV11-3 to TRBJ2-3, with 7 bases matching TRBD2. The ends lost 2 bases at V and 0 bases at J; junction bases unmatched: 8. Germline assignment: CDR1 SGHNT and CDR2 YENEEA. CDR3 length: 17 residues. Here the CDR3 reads CASSLTLWGGSTDTQYF. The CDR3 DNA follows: TGTGCCAGCAGCTTAACTCTTTGGGGGGGTAGCACAGATACGCAGTATTTT.

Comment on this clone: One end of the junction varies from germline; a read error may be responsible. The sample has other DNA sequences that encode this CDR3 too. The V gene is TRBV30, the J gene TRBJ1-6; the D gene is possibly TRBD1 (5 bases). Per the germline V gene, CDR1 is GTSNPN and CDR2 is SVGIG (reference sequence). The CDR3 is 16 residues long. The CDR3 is CAGASGGSSYNSPLHF. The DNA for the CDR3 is TGTGCTGGAGCGTCCGGGGGAAGTTCCTATAATTCCCCCCTCCACTTT. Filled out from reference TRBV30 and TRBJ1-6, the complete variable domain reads SQTIHQWPATLVQPVGSPLSLECTVEGTSNPNLYWYRQAAGRGLQLLFYSVGIGQISSEVPQNLSASRPQDRQFILSSKKLLLSDSGFYLCAGASGGSSYNSPLHFGNGTRLTVT.

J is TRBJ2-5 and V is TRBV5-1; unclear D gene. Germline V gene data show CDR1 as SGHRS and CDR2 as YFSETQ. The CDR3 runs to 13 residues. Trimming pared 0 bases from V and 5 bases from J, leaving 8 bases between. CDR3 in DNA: TGCGCCAGCAGCTTGGGGTCGGTCGAGACCCAGTACTTC. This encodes CASSLGSVETQYF.

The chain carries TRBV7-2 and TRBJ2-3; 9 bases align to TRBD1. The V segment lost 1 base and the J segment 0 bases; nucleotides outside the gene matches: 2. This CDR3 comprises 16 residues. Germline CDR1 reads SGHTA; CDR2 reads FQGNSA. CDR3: CASSLVGQGSTDTQYF. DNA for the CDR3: TGTGCCAGCAGCTTAGTGGGACAGGGTAGCACAGATACGCAGTATTTT.

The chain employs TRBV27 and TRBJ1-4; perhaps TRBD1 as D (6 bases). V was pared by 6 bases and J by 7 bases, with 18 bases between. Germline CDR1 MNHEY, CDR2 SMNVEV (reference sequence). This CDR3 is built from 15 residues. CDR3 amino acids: CASSPNDRMAEKLFF. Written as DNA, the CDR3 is TGTGCCAGCAGCCCTAACGACAGGATGGCTGAAAAACTGTTTTTT.

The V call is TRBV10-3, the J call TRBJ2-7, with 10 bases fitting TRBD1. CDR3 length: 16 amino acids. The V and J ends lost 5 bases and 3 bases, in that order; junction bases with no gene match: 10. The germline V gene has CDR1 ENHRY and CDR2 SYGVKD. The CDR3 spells CAISFSDRGLIYEQYF. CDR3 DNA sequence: TGTGCCATCAGTTTTTCTGACAGGGGGCTGATCTACGAGCAGTACTTC.

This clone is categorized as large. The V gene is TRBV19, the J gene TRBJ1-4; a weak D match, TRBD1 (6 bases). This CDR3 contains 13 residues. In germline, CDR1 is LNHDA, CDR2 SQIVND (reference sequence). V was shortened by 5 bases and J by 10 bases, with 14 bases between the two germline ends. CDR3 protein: CASSEQGPGKLFF. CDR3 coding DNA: TGTGCCAGTAGTGAACAGGGTCCGGGAAAACTGTTTTTT.

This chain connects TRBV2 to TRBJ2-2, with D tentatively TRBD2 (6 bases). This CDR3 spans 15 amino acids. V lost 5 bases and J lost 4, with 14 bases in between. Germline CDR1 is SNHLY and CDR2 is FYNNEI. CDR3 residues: CASSPTGGITGELFF. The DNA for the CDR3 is TGTGCCAGCAGTCCGACCGGGGGAATCACCGGGGAGCTGTTTTTT.

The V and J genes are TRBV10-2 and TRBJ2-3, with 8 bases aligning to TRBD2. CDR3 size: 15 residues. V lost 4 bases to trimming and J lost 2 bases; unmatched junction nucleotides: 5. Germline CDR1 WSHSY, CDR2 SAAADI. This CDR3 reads CASSVGGGNTDTQYF. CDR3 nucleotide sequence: TGCGCCAGCAGTGTCGGCGGGGGGAACACAGATACGCAGTATTTT.